Here is one T cell receptor beta chain with its context. The entry originates in a study of control samples from healthy donors and cancer patients. CDR1 LGHNA and CDR2 YSLEER come from the germline V gene. Trimming left V 2 bases short and J 5 bases short, with 13 bases between. This CDR3 has 14 residues. Here immunoSEQ multiplex PCR was the method, and the copy in TCRdb shows in-frame clones only, minus some. Of some 94,000 clones in the sample, about 85% were seen once. The gene calls are TRBV4-3 and TRBJ2-7, with unresolved D. This TCR was recovered from a woman aged 45-60 years in good health. Source material: blood. In DNA, the CDR3 is TGCGCCAGCAGCCAATATCCTAAGTACAACGAGCAGTACTTC. Protein sequence: CASSQYPKYNEQYF.